The clone carrying this T cell receptor (beta chain) is a singleton in its sample. Antigen specificity is unknown. Deletions cut 3 bases from V and 7 bases from J, with 6 bases between. CDR3 size: 11 residues. Germline V gives CDR1 MDHEN, CDR2 SYDVKM. The data are from a study of cytomegalovirus exposure and HLA in healthy donors. Study outcomes and limitations: In a later analysis, at a false discovery rate of 0.05, about 15,000 TCR beta sequences were associated with HLA alleles. The productive fraction for most TCR beta V segments was about 90% or about 30% in an earlier analysis. Donor immune exposure was known only as CMV serostatus. In vitro assays verified that a few CMV-associated chains recognized CMV antigens specifically.

The PCR had 60 Vbeta and 13 Jbeta primers. Assay used: immunoSEQ multiplex PCR; TCRdb lists only in-frame clones, some missing. The top ten hold 2.1% of the sample, which has about 120,000 clones, roughly 80% seen once. The V and J genes are TRBV28 and TRBJ1-1; the D is unclear. Sequenced: PBMCs. The origin of this receptor is a man in his thirties or forties in good health and CMV-seronegative. CDR3 sequence: CASSFSGEAFF. CDR3 DNA: TGTGCCAGCAGTTTTTCCGGTGAAGCTTTCTTT.